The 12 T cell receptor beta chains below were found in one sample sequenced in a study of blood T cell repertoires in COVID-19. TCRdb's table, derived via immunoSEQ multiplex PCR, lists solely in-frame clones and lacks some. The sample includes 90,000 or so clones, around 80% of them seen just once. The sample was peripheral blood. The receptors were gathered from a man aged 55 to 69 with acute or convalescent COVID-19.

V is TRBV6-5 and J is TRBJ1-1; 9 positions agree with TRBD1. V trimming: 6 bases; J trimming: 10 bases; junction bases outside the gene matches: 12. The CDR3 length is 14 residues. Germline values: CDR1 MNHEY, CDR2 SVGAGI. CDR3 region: CASRLDPGTGSAFF. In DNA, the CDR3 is TGTGCCAGCAGACTTGACCCGGGGACAGGGTCAGCTTTCTTT.

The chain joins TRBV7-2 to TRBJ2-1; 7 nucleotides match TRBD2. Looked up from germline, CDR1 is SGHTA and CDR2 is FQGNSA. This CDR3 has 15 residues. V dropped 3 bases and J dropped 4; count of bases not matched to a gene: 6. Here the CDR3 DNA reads TGTGCCAGCAGCTTTTTCGGGGGAGGGTACAATGAGCAGTTCTTC. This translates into CASSFFGGGYNEQFF.

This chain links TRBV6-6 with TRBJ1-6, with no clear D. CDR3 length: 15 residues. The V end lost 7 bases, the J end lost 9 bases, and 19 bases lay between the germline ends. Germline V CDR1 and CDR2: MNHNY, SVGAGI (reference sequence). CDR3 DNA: TGTGCCAGCACCCAACTAGGCTCGGCGTTTTCACCCCTCCACTTT. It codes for CASTQLGSAFSPLHF.

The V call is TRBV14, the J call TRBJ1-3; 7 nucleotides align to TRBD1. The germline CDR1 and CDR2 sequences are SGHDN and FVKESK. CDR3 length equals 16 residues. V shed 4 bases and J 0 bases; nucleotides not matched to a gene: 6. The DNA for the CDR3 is TGTGCCAGCAGCCGACAACAGGGGACCTCTGGAAACACCATATATTTT. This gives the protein CASSRQQGTSGNTIYF.

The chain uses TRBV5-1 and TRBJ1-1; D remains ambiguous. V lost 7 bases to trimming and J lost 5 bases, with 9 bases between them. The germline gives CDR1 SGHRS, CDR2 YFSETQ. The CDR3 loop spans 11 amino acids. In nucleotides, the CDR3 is TGCGCCAGCCGGGAGCCTACTGAAGCTTTCTTT. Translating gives CASREPTEAFF.

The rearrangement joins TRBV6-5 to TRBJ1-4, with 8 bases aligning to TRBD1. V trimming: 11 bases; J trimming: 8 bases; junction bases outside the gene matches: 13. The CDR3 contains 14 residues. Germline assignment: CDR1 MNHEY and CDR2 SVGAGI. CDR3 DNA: TGTGCCCCCATTGACGGGACAGGAGGCGAAAAACTGTTTTTT. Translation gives CAPIDGTGGEKLFF.

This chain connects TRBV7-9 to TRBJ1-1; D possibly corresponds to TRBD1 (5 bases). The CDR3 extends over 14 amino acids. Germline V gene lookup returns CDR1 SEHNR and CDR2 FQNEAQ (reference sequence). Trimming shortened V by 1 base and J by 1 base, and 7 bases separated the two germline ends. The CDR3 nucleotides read TGTGCCAGCAGCTTAGGTGGACAGAACACTGAAGCTTTCTTT. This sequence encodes CASSLGGQNTEAFF.

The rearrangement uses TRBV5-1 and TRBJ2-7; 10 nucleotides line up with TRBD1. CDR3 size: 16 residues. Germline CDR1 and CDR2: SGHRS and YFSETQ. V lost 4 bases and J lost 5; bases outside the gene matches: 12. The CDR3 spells CASSPVRDRGLHEQYF. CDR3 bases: TGCGCCAGCAGCCCCGTACGGGACAGGGGTTTGCACGAGCAGTACTTC.

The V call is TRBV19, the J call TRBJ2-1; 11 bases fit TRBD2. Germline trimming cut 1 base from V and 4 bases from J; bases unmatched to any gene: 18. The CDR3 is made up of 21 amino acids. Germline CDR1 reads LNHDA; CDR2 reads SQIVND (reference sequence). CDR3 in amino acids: CASSIGLGEMETSGVYNEQFF. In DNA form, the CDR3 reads TGTGCCAGTAGTATAGGATTAGGGGAGATGGAGACTAGCGGGGTTTACAATGAGCAGTTCTTC.

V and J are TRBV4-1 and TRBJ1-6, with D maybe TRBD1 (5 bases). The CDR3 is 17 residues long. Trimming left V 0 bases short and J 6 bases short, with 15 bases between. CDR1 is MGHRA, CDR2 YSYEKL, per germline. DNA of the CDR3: TGCGCCAGCAGCCAAGAGGTGGCAGGGCGAAGTAATTCACCCCTCCACTTT. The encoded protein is CASSQEVAGRSNSPLHF.

The CDR3 sequence is CAWSPGLAGGNEQFF. The CDR3 nucleotides read TGTGCCTGGAGTCCGGGACTAGCGGGGGGGAATGAGCAGTTCTTC. This chain links TRBV30 with TRBJ2-1; 16 bases are a match to TRBD2. Germline assignment: CDR1 GTSNPN and CDR2 SVGIG (reference sequence). The CDR3 loop spans 15 amino acids. With 2 bases clipped from V and 7 bases from J, the junction kept 2 bases outside the gene matches.

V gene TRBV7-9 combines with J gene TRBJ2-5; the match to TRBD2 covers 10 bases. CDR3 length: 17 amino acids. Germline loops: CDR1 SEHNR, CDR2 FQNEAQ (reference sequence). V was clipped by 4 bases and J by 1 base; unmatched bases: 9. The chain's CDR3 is CASSSGVSGGGQETQYF. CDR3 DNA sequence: TGTGCCAGCAGCTCAGGGGTGAGCGGGGGGGGCCAAGAGACCCAGTACTTC.